The 8 T cell receptor beta chains below were found in one sample sequenced in a study of blood T cell repertoires in COVID-19. Here immunoSEQ multiplex PCR was the method, and the copy in TCRdb shows in-frame clones only, minus some. Here the sample spans fewer than 25,000 clones, 75% to 95% being singletons. Source material: peripheral blood. These receptor sequences come from a woman in her 70s with active COVID-19.

This clone occurred once. This CDR3 is CASSRGGWQGSYEQYF. Here the CDR3 DNA reads TGTGCCAGCAGCCGCGGTGGGTGGCAGGGCTCCTACGAGCAGTACTTC. This sequence joins TRBV7-2 and TRBJ2-7, with a tentative D call TRBD1 (5 bases). Per the germline V gene, CDR1 is SGHTA and CDR2 is FQGNSA. V was trimmed by 5 bases and J by 0 bases, leaving 17 bases between them. The CDR3 runs to 16 residues.

The J gene is TRBJ2-1, the V gene TRBV5-8; TRBD2 matches 10 bases. Losses at the gene ends were 1 base for V and 3 bases for J; bases not matched to a gene: 1. The CDR3 loop spans 15 amino acids. Germline loops: CDR1 SGHTS, CDR2 YDEGEE. This CDR3 is CASSLSSGSYNEQFF. CDR3 bases: TGTGCCAGCAGCTTGTCTAGCGGGAGCTACAATGAGCAGTTCTTC.

A single count supports this clone. V is TRBV5-6 and J is TRBJ1-2; a weak D match, TRBD1 (5 bases). Trimming removed 2 bases from V and 4 bases from J, with 9 bases in between. Germline CDR1 SGHDT, CDR2 YYEEEE. This CDR3 is 13 amino acids long. The CDR3 sequence: CASSFQGVYGYTF. As DNA, the CDR3 is TGTGCCAGCAGCTTCCAGGGTGTCTATGGCTACACCTTC. Together with reference TRBV5-6 and TRBJ1-2, the CDR3 gives the full variable domain: DAGVTQSPTHLIKTRGQQVTLRCSPKSGHDTVSWYQQALGQGPQFIFQYYEEEERQRGNFPDRFSGHQFPNYSSELNVNALLLGDSALYLCASSFQGVYGYTFGSGTRLTVV.

This chain links TRBV10-3 with TRBJ1-5; 9 positions agree with TRBD1. J lost 2 bases, V lost 10 bases, and 9 bases had no gene match. CDR1 is ENHRY, CDR2 SYGVKD, per germline. There are 15 residues in the CDR3. Here the CDR3 reads CATHATGGGNQPQHF. CDR3 sequence (DNA): TGTGCCACCCACGCCACAGGGGGCGGCAATCAGCCCCAGCATTTT.

Only one count was recorded for this clone. The chain has TRBV5-1 and TRBJ2-5, with 10 bases fitting TRBD1. The CDR3 spans 16 residues. Unmatched junction bases numbered 10, after V lost 3 bases and J lost 5 bases. The germline V gene has CDR1 SGHRS and CDR2 YFSETQ. In DNA form, the CDR3 reads TGCGCCAGCAGCTCCCTCGACAGGGGGCCGCGGGAGACCCAGTACTTC. Translating it yields CASSSLDRGPRETQYF.

For the CDR3, the DNA is TGTGCCAGCACCCAGTTGAGGGCCAGTACTAAGAGCTCTGGGGCCAACGTCCTGACTTTC. It encodes CASTQLRASTKSSGANVLTF. The chain has TRBV28 and TRBJ2-6; weak D call: TRBD2 (5 bases). Trimming cost V 7 bases and J 0 bases, with 25 bases left between them. Germline V lookup: CDR1 MDHEN, CDR2 SYDVKM. The CDR3 length is 20 residues.

J is TRBJ1-5 and V is TRBV19; no clear D. V lost 3 bases, J lost 7 bases, and 10 bases lay in between. CDR3 length equals 13 residues. The germline V gene has CDR1 LNHDA and CDR2 SQIVND (reference sequence). The CDR3 spells CASSMSVPQPQHF. The CDR3, as DNA: TGTGCCAGTAGTATGTCAGTACCCCAGCCCCAGCATTTT.

V usage is TRBV18 and J usage is TRBJ1-1; TRBD1 matches at 8 bases. The germline V gene has CDR1 KGHSH and CDR2 LQKENI. CDR3 length: 15 residues. The junction had 5 bases not matched to a gene; V was cut back by 4 bases and J by 1 base. CDR3 nucleotides: TGTGCCAGCTCACTTTCGACAGGGGCGAACACTGAAGCTTTCTTT. Protein sequence: CASSLSTGANTEAFF.